These 19 T cell receptor beta chains originate from one sample sequenced in a study of cytomegalovirus exposure and HLA in healthy donors. A multiplex PCR was run with 60 Vbeta primers and 13 Jbeta primers. Data came from immunoSEQ multiplex PCR; TCRdb stores just in-frame clones and leaves some out. Here the sample spans more than 45,000 clones, about 71% being singletons. The specimen sequenced was PBMCs. The receptor source for this set is a woman aged 55 to 70 in good health and CMV-seropositive.

This clone was counted a few times. The V and J genes are TRBV6-5 and TRBJ2-5; the D gene is possibly TRBD2 (6 bases). This CDR3 has 15 residues. Germline CDR1 is MNHEY and CDR2 is SVGAGI. V was shortened by 2 bases and J by 1 base, with 11 bases between the two germline ends. DNA of the CDR3: TGTGCCAGCAGTTACGTGGAGGGAGGCCAAGAGACCCAGTACTTC. This gives the protein CASSYVEGGQETQYF.

The chain recombines TRBV29-1 with TRBJ2-3, with TRBD2 as a possible D gene (6 bases). The CDR3 spans 14 residues. The germline V gene has CDR1 SQVTM and CDR2 ANQGSEA. The V end lost 1 base, the J end lost 1 base, and 9 bases lay between the germline ends. CDR3 region: CSVEGGVGTDTQYF. The DNA of the CDR3 is TGCAGCGTTGAAGGGGGGGTGGGCACAGATACGCAGTATTTT.

A few counts support this clone. CDR3 sequence: CASSRDSTSYGYTF. The CDR3 region has the DNA TGTGCCAGCAGCCGGGACAGCACAAGTTATGGCTACACCTTC. The chain is built from TRBV6-6 and TRBJ1-2, with 7 bases aligning to TRBD1. The CDR3 sequence is 14 residues long. The junction had 9 bases not matched to a gene; V was cut back by 6 bases and J by 5 bases. Germline values: CDR1 MNHNY, CDR2 SVGAGI (reference sequence).

The genes are TRBV9 and TRBJ1-1; D possibly corresponds to TRBD1 (6 bases). Trimming pared 7 bases from V and 7 bases from J, leaving 14 bases between. The CDR3 is 12 residues long. The germline CDR1 and CDR2 sequences are SGDLS and YYNGEE. CDR3: CASGGRWNEAFF. The CDR3 DNA reads as TGTGCCAGCGGGGGCCGGTGGAATGAAGCTTTCTTT.

This chain connects TRBV5-1 to TRBJ1-1; perhaps TRBD1 as D (5 bases). Germline CDR1 is SGHRS and CDR2 is YFSETQ. This CDR3 region has 16 residues. V was clipped by 6 bases and J by 2 bases, with 20 bases between them. As DNA, the CDR3 is TGCGCCAGCACTTTAGCGGGGGGTTTCAGCAACACTGAAGCTTTCTTT. It codes for CASTLAGGFSNTEAFF.

This chain uses TRBV6-5 with TRBJ1-6; D is unresolved. The ends were cut back, 2 bases at V and 7 bases at J, with 9 bases in the middle. The CDR3 has 14 amino acids. The V gene's germline CDR1 is MNHEY and CDR2 SVGAGI. CDR3 loop: CASSYASGNSPLHF. Written as DNA, the CDR3 is TGTGCCAGCAGTTACGCTTCGGGGAATTCACCCCTCCACTTT.

This clone was seen a few times. V usage is TRBV19 and J usage is TRBJ1-5; D might be TRBD1 (5 bases). Per germline, CDR1 LNHDA and CDR2 SQIVND (reference sequence). V dropped 3 bases and J dropped 4 bases, with 10 bases sitting between them. This CDR3 spans 14 amino acids. Here the CDR3 DNA reads TGTGCCAGTAGTATTGGGAAGGGGAATCAGCCCCAGCATTTT. Translation gives CASSIGKGNQPQHF.

This rearrangement joins TRBV6-1 to TRBJ2-3, with 7 bases matching TRBD1. CDR3 size: 16 residues. J was trimmed by 3 bases and V by 2 bases; bases with no gene match: 8. Germline lookup yields CDR1 MNHNS and CDR2 SASEGT. CDR3 residues: CASSEFEGAATDTQYF. The DNA for the CDR3 is TGTGCCAGCAGTGAATTCGAGGGGGCCGCAACAGATACGCAGTATTTT.

The chain links TRBV9 to TRBJ2-1; D possibly corresponds to TRBD2 (6 bases). The CDR3 has 15 amino acids. Trimming shortened V by 1 base and J by 0 bases, and 8 bases separated the two germline ends. CDR1 and CDR2 (germline): SGDLS, YYNGEE. DNA for the CDR3: TGTGCCAGCAGCGTAAACGGGGGCTCCTACAATGAGCAGTTCTTC. As protein: CASSVNGGSYNEQFF.

The V call is TRBV6-1, the J call TRBJ1-1, with D possibly matching TRBD1 (6 bases). V lost 4 bases and J 3 bases, leaving 12 bases between the germline ends. Germline CDR1 is MNHNS and CDR2 is SASEGT. This CDR3 has 14 amino acids. Written as DNA, the CDR3 is TGTGCCAGCAGTGGGGGGCCCTACGACACTGAAGCTTTCTTT. This encodes CASSGGPYDTEAFF.

This chain links TRBV7-9 with TRBJ2-2; 9 positions match TRBD2. The CDR3 is made up of 15 amino acids. Germline V gene lookup returns CDR1 SEHNR and CDR2 FQNEAQ (reference sequence). With V trimmed by 4 bases and J by 5 bases, 5 bases remained unmatched. The CDR3 DNA sequence: TGTGCCAGCAGCTCCCCCGCGGGGGGGACCGGGGAGCTGTTTTTT. This encodes CASSSPAGGTGELFF.

V and J are TRBV9 and TRBJ1-1, with 7 bases that match TRBD1. Per germline, CDR1 SGDLS and CDR2 YYNGEE. The CDR3 runs to 17 residues. V was pared by 0 bases and J by 5 bases, with 13 bases of the junction left unmatched. This CDR3 is CASSVGIKEGAGTEAFF. As DNA, the CDR3 is TGTGCCAGCAGCGTAGGAATCAAGGAGGGGGCAGGGACTGAAGCTTTCTTT.

In DNA, the CDR3 is TGTGCCAGCAGCTTAATGGCACAGGGGGCCACAGATACGCAGTATTTT. It codes for CASSLMAQGATDTQYF. The chain employs TRBV7-2 and TRBJ2-3; 9 nucleotides agree with TRBD1. V lost 2 bases, J lost 2 bases, and 5 bases stayed unmatched. CDR1 SGHTA and CDR2 FQGNSA come from the germline V gene. The CDR3 loop spans 16 amino acids.

This clone has only a few counts. V and J are TRBV20-1 and TRBJ1-2; D uncertain. Trimming took off 0 bases at V and 6 bases at J, with 5 bases between the two ends. CDR1 and CDR2 (germline): DFQATT, SNEGSKA (reference sequence). The CDR3 extends over 11 amino acids. The CDR3 nucleotides are TGCAGTGCTAGAGATCTCCATGGCTACACCTTC. Its protein is CSARDLHGYTF.

Of note for this clone: This same CDR3 is encoded by further DNA sequences in the sample. The chain links TRBV7-2 to TRBJ1-1; TRBD1 matches 7 bases. The CDR3 extends over 13 amino acids. CDR1 is SGHTA and CDR2 is FQGNSA in the germline V gene. The trim removed 3 bases at V and 4 bases at J, leaving 2 bases unmatched. CDR3 loop: CASSFRQGTEAFF. For the CDR3, the DNA is TGTGCCAGCAGCTTCCGACAGGGCACTGAAGCTTTCTTT.

This clone has more than one count but fewer than ten. The chain combines TRBV6-4 with TRBJ1-1, with D tentatively TRBD1 (5 bases). Trimming pared 7 bases from V and 0 bases from J, leaving 9 bases between. Germline V gene lookup returns CDR1 MRHNA and CDR2 SNTAGT. The CDR3 spans 13 residues. The CDR3: CASKRQMNTEAFF. The DNA for the CDR3 is TGTGCCAGCAAGAGACAGATGAACACTGAAGCTTTCTTT.

V and J are TRBV6-5 and TRBJ2-7, with D perhaps TRBD1 (7 bases). The length of the CDR3 is 15 residues. Germline values: CDR1 MNHEY, CDR2 SVGAGI. Trimming removed 1 base from V and 5 bases from J, with 15 bases in between. DNA for the CDR3: TGTGCCAGCAGTTACTATGTCGGCAGGGGGGACGAGCAGTACTTC. Its translation: CASSYYVGRGDEQYF.

This clone came up a few times. This chain uses TRBV4-2 with TRBJ2-5; 10 nucleotides line up with TRBD2. The CDR3 spans 16 residues. The V gene end was trimmed by 3 bases and the J gene end by 6 bases; junction bases not matched to a gene: 10. Germline V gives CDR1 LGHNA, CDR2 YNFKEQ. CDR3 in amino acids: CASSQDSGGSRKTQYF. CDR3 coding DNA: TGTGCCAGCAGCCAGGATAGCGGGGGGTCCAGGAAGACCCAGTACTTC.

The V gene is TRBV20-1, the J gene TRBJ2-7, with a weak D call TRBD1 (5 bases). With 3 bases removed from V and 5 bases from J, the gap between germline ends came to 8 bases. The germline V gene has CDR1 DFQATT and CDR2 SNEGSKA (reference sequence). The CDR3 has 11 amino acids. CDR3 in amino acids: CSARPGNEQYF. Written as DNA, the CDR3 is TGCAGTGCTAGGCCAGGGAACGAGCAGTACTTC.